This T cell receptor beta chain appears in the sequencing data of a study (dated by TCRdb to between 2015 and 2016). In terms of the full investigation: The study set out to test whether tumor-infiltrating Tregs in breast cancer get recruited from blood Tregs or are instead converted in situ from other CD4+ T cell subsets.

CD4+CD25+CD127-/low cells were isolated as Tregs. Tregs, naive and memory CD4+ T cells from tumor, blood and ipsilateral draining lymph nodes of five breast cancer patients underwent full-length TCR alpha and beta sequencing. Tumor tissue and lymph nodes from ipsilateral axillary dissection were perfused with PBS, minced and digested with collagenase I and hyaluronidase. FACS confirmed that the sorted cell populations were more than 90% pure. V sheds 3 bases and J sheds 5 bases, leaving 7 bases between their ends. There are 12 amino acids in the CDR3, from cysteine to phenylalanine inclusive. Only CDR3 DNA remains: 36 bases, in frame from the first base. As encoded in the germline V gene (reference sequence), CDR1 is DFQATT while CDR2 is SNEGSKA. Amplification of full-length TCR variable regions was done by 5' RACE PCR using constant-region reverse primers, and this step was followed by semi-nested PCR with Nested Universal Primer A. Using the ReliaPrep RNA Cell Miniprep System, total RNA was extracted, and the SMARTer RACE 5'/3' Kit was then used to reverse transcribe the RNA into 5'RACE-ready cDNA. An Illumina MiSeq was used to sequence the full-length TCR alpha and beta libraries, which had been barcoded with multiplex adaptors. The original methods were these. For each of nine subset-tissue groups, sequencing data from the five patients were pooled, and the groups were then compared using unsupervised clustering of TCR gene usage. The Morisita-Horn index was used to calculate repertoire similarity, with shared sequences weighted by how much each contributed to each repertoire. The raw public data were reprocessed by TCRdb itself: fastp quality trimming at Q25, MiXCR clonotype calling, in-frame beta chains only. Rows with one shared CDR3 protein collapse into an entry with the most common genes and DNA. TCRdb, not the authors, supplied the V and J calls. A total of 7,000 or so distinct CDR3 sequences appear in this sample, approximately 70% of them only once. Jointly, the top ten make up approximately 4.1% of the sample.

Results and caveats for the whole study, not just this receptor: The TCR gene usage of tumor memory CD4+ T cells clustered together with blood and lymph node memory CD4+ cells and with lymph node naive CD4+ cells. Tumor-infiltrating Treg TCR alpha and beta sequences overlapped most with tumor naive CD4+ T cells, then with blood naive CD4+ T cells. The larger-cohort validation was restricted to a single TCR beta V-J rearrangement rather than whole repertoires.

Comments on this clonotype: This receptor's antigen is unknown. Within one base of it there is no much larger clone, and no base qualities were kept.

This chain joins TRBV20-1 to TRBJ1-4; matching of 5 bases hints at TRBD1 as the D gene. The source is a female donor with breast cancer. The specimen sequenced was tumor-infiltrating Tregs sorted from the breast tumor. CDR3 sequence: CSARGLNEKLFF. The DNA sequence follows: TGCAGTGCTAGGGGGCTAAATGAAAAACTGTTTTTT.